This is a list of T cell receptor beta chains from one sample in a study of regulatory T cells in long-lasting Graves disease. Each CDR3 protein is one row after TCRdb ran MiXCR on the multiplex PCR reads. Of roughly 400,000 distinct CDR3 sequences listed, less than 25% are singletons. This specimen consisted of peripheral blood mononuclear cells (PBMCs), obtained when the disease was refractory, from a patient treated with antithyroid drugs. All receptors derive from a female donor with Graves disease. Both conserved end residues are part of each CDR3. Fields, in order: D gene, J gene, V gene, clone size, CDR3 protein, CDR3 DNA. The D gene is left open where the match is weak. The listing skips clone size in some rows; elsewhere it reads once, few, many or a size class.

>TRBD1|TRBJ1-1|TRBV11-2|.
CASSPPGQGAEAFF
TGTGCCAGCAGCCCGCCGGGACAGGGGGCTGAAGCTTTCTTT
>.|TRBJ2-2|TRBV7-8|many
CASSWPGMTNTGELFF
TGTGCCAGCAGCTGGCCCGGGATGACGAACACCGGGGAGCTGTTTTTT
>.|TRBJ2-1|TRBV20-1|few
CSARDSGYNEQFF
TGCAGTGCTAGAGATTCAGGATACAATGAGCAGTTCTTC
>.|TRBJ1-2|TRBV25-1|many
CASSEEAGADSYGYTF
TGTGCCAGCAGTGAAGAGGCAGGAGCTGATAGCTATGGCTACACCTTC
>.|TRBJ2-7|TRBV20-1|many
CSASQIPSSEQYF
TGCAGTGCTAGCCAGATACCCTCGTCCGAGCAGTACTTC
>.|TRBJ1-1|TRBV6-2/TRBV6-3|few
CASSYSTREAFF
TGTGCCAGCAGTTACTCGACCCGTGAAGCTTTCTTT
>TRBD2|TRBJ2-5|TRBV6-5|many
CASSYSAASGTYRLQETQYF
TGTGCCAGCAGTTACTCCGCCGCTAGCGGAACCTACCGCCTCCAAGAGACCCAGTACTTC
>.|TRBJ2-5|TRBV20-1|.
CSALPQGVETQYF
TGCAGTGCCCTCCCCCAAGGGGTAGAGACCCAGTACTTC
>.|TRBJ2-7|TRBV10-1|many
CASSEWPGKSSYEQYF
TGCGCCAGCAGTGAGTGGCCAGGGAAGAGCTCCTACGAGCAGTACTTC
>.|TRBJ1-2|TRBV2|many
CASSEGAGGYTF
TGTGCCAGCAGTGAGGGGGCCGGGGGCTACACCTTC
>TRBD2|TRBJ2-1|TRBV6-5|.
CASSYDTWTSGRADEQFF
TGTGCCAGCAGTTACGATACCTGGACTAGCGGGAGAGCGGATGAGCAGTTCTTC
>.|TRBJ2-6|TRBV10-2|.
CASRPIGGAGGANVLTF
TGCGCCAGCAGACCAATAGGGGGGGCAGGTGGGGCCAACGTCCTGACTTTC
>TRBD1|TRBJ2-7|TRBV7-2|few
CASSMTGGALSEQYF
TGTGCCAGCAGCATGACAGGGGGCGCGCTTTCCGAGCAGTACTTC
>.|TRBJ2-7|TRBV6-1|many
CASSADIWAGQYF
TGTGCCAGCAGTGCCGACATATGGGCCGGGCAGTACTTC
>.|TRBJ2-5|TRBV6-1|many
CASLLGSGRGTQYF
TGTGCCAGCCTACTGGGGAGCGGACGCGGGACCCAGTACTTC
>.|TRBJ1-1|TRBV7-2|few
CASSQTGFYSEAFF
TGTGCCAGCAGCCAAACAGGGTTTTATTCTGAAGCTTTCTTT
>TRBD2|TRBJ2-7|TRBV10-3|.
CAISVELAGSHEQYF
TGTGCCATCAGTGTTGAGCTAGCGGGAAGCCACGAGCAGTACTTC
>.|TRBJ2-7|TRBV6-1|few
CASSETGPRDYEQYF
TGTGCCAGCAGTGAAACGGGACCCCGGGACTACGAGCAGTACTTC
>TRBD1|TRBJ2-7|TRBV7-8|.
CTSSYPQTGTHEQYF
TGTACCAGCAGCTATCCTCAGACAGGGACCCACGAGCAGTACTTC
>TRBD1|TRBJ1-2|TRBV5-1|.
CASRTGDQVYGYTF
TGCGCCAGCAGGACAGGGGATCAGGTCTATGGCTACACCTTC
>TRBD2|TRBJ2-5|TRBV10-3|.
CAVSGGTSHGETQYF
TGTGCCGTCAGTGGGGGGACTAGCCATGGAGAGACCCAGTACTTC
>TRBD1|TRBJ2-7|TRBV6-1|few
CASNPGTGSYEQYF
TGTGCCAGCAACCCCGGGACAGGGTCCTACGAGCAGTACTTC
>.|TRBJ1-4|TRBV7-2|many
CASKEGPGEKLFF
TGTGCCAGCAAAGAGGGACCGGGTGAAAAACTGTTTTTT
>.|TRBJ1-5|TRBV12-3/TRBV12-4|few
CASSFGSGAGGNQPQHF
TGTGCCAGCAGTTTCGGCTCCGGGGCTGGGGGCAATCAGCCCCAGCATTTT
>.|TRBJ2-2|TRBV12-3/TRBV12-4|.
CASGSSRLGTGELFF
TGTGCCAGCGGTTCTTCCAGGTTGGGTACCGGGGAGCTGTTTTTT
>.|TRBJ1-5|TRBV20-1|.
CSASGGQPEIGQPQHF
TGCAGTGCTAGTGGAGGACAGCCGGAAATCGGTCAGCCCCAGCATTTT
>.|TRBJ1-1|TRBV6-1|.
CASSDPPLGQGWDTEAFF
TGTGCCAGCAGTGATCCACCCCTGGGTCAGGGTTGGGACACTGAAGCTTTCTTT
>TRBD1|TRBJ1-2|TRBV11-1|few
CASSLAGQSNGYTF
TGTGCCAGCAGCTTAGCGGGACAGTCGAATGGCTACACCTTC
>TRBD1|TRBJ2-6|TRBV29-1|.
CSVGGDRAGANVLTF
TGCAGCGTTGGGGGTGACAGGGCTGGGGCCAACGTCCTGACTTTC
>.|TRBJ1-1|TRBV27|few
CATRARRQNTEAFF
TGTGCCACCCGAGCCCGCAGACAGAACACTGAAGCTTTCTTT
>.|TRBJ2-1|TRBV11-2|few
CASSLIFVAGYNEQFF
TGTGCCAGCAGCTTAATCTTCGTGGCGGGTTACAATGAGCAGTTCTTC
>.|TRBJ1-2|TRBV24-1|few
CATSDFPETYGYTF
TGTGCCACCAGTGATTTTCCGGAGACCTATGGCTACACCTTC
>.|TRBJ2-7|TRBV18|many
CASSPPTYEQYF
TGTGCCAGCTCACCTCCAACCTACGAGCAGTACTTC
>.|TRBJ1-2|TRBV6-2/TRBV6-3|many
CASSYEGYGLYGYTF
TGTGCCAGCAGTTATGAGGGGTACGGTCTCTATGGCTACACCTTC
>.|TRBJ2-7|TRBV20-1|many
CSAMGYEQYF
TGCAGTGCTATGGGTTACGAGCAGTACTTC
>.|TRBJ1-1|TRBV10-3|few
CAINSGSGAFF
TGTGCCATCAATTCGGGGTCCGGGGCTTTCTTT
>.|TRBJ2-5|TRBV11-3|.
CASSSAGTSNQETQYF
TGTGCCAGCAGCTCCGCCGGGACTTCAAACCAAGAGACCCAGTACTTC
>TRBD2|TRBJ2-2|TRBV15|.
CATSSIRVGSGAGELFF
TGTGCCACCAGCAGCATACGAGTGGGTAGCGGGGCCGGGGAGCTGTTTTTT
>.|TRBJ2-5|TRBV3-1|many
CASSLLGDQETQYF
TGTGCCAGCAGCCTACTCGGGGACCAAGAGACCCAGTACTTC
>.|TRBJ1-2|TRBV9|few
CASRSLANYGYTF
TGTGCCAGCAGAAGTCTAGCTAACTATGGCTACACCTTC
>TRBD1|TRBJ2-5|TRBV15|.
CATSSRRTGGEGETQYF
TGTGCCACCAGCAGTCGGAGGACAGGGGGCGAAGGAGAGACCCAGTACTTC
>.|TRBJ1-2|TRBV30|.
CAWSVQAVYGYTF
TGTGCCTGGAGTGTACAGGCCGTCTATGGCTACACCTTC
>TRBD1|TRBJ2-2|TRBV6-5|.
CASSWKDRGFANTGELFF
TGTGCCAGCAGTTGGAAAGACAGGGGGTTCGCGAACACCGGGGAGCTGTTTTTT
>TRBD1|TRBJ1-2|TRBV6-1|.
CASSLTGAGGYTF
TGTGCCAGCAGTCTAACAGGGGCTGGTGGCTACACCTTC
>.|TRBJ2-7|TRBV11-2|.
CASSPPVGRKPYEQYF
TGTGCCAGCAGCCCGCCCGTGGGCCGGAAACCCTACGAGCAGTACTTC